This T cell receptor beta chain emerged from a study of shared clonotypes between healthy human individuals. Germline V gene sequence: CDR1 SGHRS, CDR2 YFSETQ. With V trimmed by 4 bases and J by 4 bases, 10 bases remained unmatched. The CDR3 has 17 residues. TCRdb's copy holds only in-frame clones and misses some; the assay was immunoSEQ multiplex PCR. The sample has 2 million or so clones; over 85% are singletons. The receptor's source is a man between 18 and 29 years old in good health. Sample: naive CD4+ T cells sorted from blood. The subset: CD45RA+ positively selected. The rearrangement joins TRBV5-1 to TRBJ2-1, with 11 bases lining up with TRBD1. DNA for the CDR3: TGCGCCAGCAGCGCGAATCCCGGGACAGGGGGATACAATGAGCAGTTCTTC. Translating it yields CASSANPGTGGYNEQFF.